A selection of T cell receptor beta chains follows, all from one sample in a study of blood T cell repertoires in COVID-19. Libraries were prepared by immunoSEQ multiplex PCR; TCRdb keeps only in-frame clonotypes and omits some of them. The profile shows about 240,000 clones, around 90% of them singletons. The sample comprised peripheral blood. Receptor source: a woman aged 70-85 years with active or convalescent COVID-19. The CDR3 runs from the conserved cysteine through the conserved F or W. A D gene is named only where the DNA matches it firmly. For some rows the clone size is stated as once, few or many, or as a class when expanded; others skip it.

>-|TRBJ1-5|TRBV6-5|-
CASRQSLGQPQHF
TGTGCCAGCCGACAGTCTCTAGGTCAGCCCCAGCATTTT
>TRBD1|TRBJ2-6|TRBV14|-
CASSQTGQGLTGANVLTF
TGTGCCAGCAGCCAAACGGGACAGGGTTTAACTGGGGCCAACGTCCTGACTTTC
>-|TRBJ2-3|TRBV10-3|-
CAIRGASDTQYF
TGTGCCATCAGGGGGGCCTCAGATACGCAGTATTTT
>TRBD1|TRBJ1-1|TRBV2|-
CASSRTGEAFF
TGTGCCAGCAGTCGGACAGGGGAAGCTTTCTTT
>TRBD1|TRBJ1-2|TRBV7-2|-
CASSTSGTGSYGYTF
TGTGCCAGCAGCACCAGTGGGACAGGGAGCTATGGCTACACCTTC
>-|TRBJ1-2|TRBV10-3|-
CAISESETFGYTF
TGTGCCATCAGTGAGTCAGAGACTTTTGGCTACACCTTC
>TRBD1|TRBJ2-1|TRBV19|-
CASRGQGYNEQFF
TGTGCCAGTAGAGGACAGGGATACAATGAGCAGTTCTTC
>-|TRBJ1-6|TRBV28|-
CASSAGGAGNSPLHF
TGTGCCAGCAGCGCGGGGGGGGCAGGTAATTCACCCCTCCACTTT
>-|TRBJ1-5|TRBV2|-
CASRGAENQPQHF
TGTGCCAGCAGGGGGGCAGAAAATCAGCCCCAGCATTTT
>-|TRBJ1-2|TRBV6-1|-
CASSESGYGAYGYTF
TGTGCCAGCAGTGAATCAGGGTACGGAGCCTATGGCTACACCTTC
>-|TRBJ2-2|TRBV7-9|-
CASSQGEVSGELFF
TGTGCCAGCAGCCAGGGTGAAGTTTCCGGGGAGCTGTTTTTT
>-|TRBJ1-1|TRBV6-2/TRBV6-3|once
CASSYFPGAIVVSTEAFF
TGTGCCAGCAGTTACTTTCCAGGGGCAATTGTTGTTAGCACTGAAGCTTTCTTT
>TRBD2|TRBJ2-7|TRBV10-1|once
CASSESTSGGLGEQYF
TGCGCCAGCAGTGAGTCGACTAGCGGGGGTTTGGGAGAGCAGTACTTC
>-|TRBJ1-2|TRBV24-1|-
CATSDTVYGYTF
TGTGCCACCAGTGACACAGTTTATGGCTACACCTTC
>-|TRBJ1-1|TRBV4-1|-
CASSQEIIVRAFF
TGCGCCAGCAGCCAAGAGATTATAGTACGAGCTTTCTTT
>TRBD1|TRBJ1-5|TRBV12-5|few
CASGPGGEGQPQHF
TGTGCTAGTGGTCCAGGGGGAGAGGGACAGCCCCAGCATTTT
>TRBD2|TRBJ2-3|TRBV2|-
CASSWTSGGAGGTDTQYF
TGTGCCAGCAGCTGGACTAGCGGGGGGGCCGGGGGCACAGATACGCAGTATTTT
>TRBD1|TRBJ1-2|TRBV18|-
CASSPRGGPVIGYGYTF
TGTGCCAGCTCACCACGAGGGGGCCCCGTAATCGGCTATGGCTACACCTTC
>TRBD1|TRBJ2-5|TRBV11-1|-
CASTETGGETQYF
TGTGCCAGCACTGAAACAGGGGGAGAGACCCAGTACTTC
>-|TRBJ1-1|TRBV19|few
CASSISSSSGHGDTEAFF
TGTGCCAGTAGTATATCATCAAGTTCGGGACACGGGGACACTGAAGCTTTCTTT
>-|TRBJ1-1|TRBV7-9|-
CASSPGGTEAFF
TGTGCCAGCAGCCCCGGAGGGACTGAAGCTTTCTTT
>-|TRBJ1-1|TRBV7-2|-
CASSFRRGTEAFF
TGTGCCAGCAGCTTTAGACGGGGCACTGAAGCTTTCTTT
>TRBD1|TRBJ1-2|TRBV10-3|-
CAISDGTGRNYGYTF
TGTGCCATCAGTGATGGGACAGGGCGCAACTATGGCTACACCTTC
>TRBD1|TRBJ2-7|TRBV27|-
CASARVRTGDAEQYF
TGTGCCAGTGCACGGGTTCGGACAGGCGATGCGGAGCAGTACTTC
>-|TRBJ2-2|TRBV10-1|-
CASCRGSGELFF
TGCGCCAGCTGCAGGGGTTCCGGGGAGCTGTTTTTT
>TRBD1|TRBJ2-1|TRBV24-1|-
CATRTGDSYNEQFF
TGTGCCACCAGGACAGGGGACTCCTACAATGAGCAGTTCTTC
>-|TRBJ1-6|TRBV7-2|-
CASSLGLSSSYNSPLHF
TGTGCCAGCAGCTTGGGACTTTCGAGCTCCTATAATTCACCCCTCCACTTT
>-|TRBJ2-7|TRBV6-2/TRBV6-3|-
CASSLQAGEQYF
TGTGCCAGCAGTCTACAAGCCGGGGAGCAGTACTTC